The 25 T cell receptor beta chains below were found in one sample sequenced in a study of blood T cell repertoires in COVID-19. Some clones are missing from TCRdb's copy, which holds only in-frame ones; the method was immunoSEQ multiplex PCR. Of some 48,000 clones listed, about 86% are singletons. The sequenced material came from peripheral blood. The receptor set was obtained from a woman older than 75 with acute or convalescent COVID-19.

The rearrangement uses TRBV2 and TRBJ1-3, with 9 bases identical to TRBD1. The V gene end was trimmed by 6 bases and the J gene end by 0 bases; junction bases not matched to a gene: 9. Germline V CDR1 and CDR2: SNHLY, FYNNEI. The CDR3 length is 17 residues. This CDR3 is CASSTIPGQGSGNTIYF. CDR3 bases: TGTGCCAGCAGCACCATACCGGGACAGGGCTCTGGAAACACCATATATTTT. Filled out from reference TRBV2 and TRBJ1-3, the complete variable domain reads EPEVTQTPSHQVTQMGQEVILRCVPISNHLYFYWYRQILGQKVEFLVSFYNNEISEKSEIFDDQFSVERPDGSNFTLKIRSTKLEDSAMYFCASSTIPGQGSGNTIYFGEGSWLTVV.

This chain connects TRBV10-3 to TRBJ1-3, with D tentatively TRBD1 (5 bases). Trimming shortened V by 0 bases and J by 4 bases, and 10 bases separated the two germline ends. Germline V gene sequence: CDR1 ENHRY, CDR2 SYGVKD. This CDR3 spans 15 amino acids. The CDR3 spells CAISESGRRGNTIYF. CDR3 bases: TGTGCCATCAGTGAGTCGGGGCGTCGAGGAAACACCATATATTTT.

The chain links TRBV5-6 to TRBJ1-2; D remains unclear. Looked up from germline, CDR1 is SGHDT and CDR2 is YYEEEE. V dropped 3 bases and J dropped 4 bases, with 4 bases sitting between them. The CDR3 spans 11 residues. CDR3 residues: CASSWAYGYTF. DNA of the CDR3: TGTGCCAGCAGCTGGGCCTATGGCTACACCTTC.

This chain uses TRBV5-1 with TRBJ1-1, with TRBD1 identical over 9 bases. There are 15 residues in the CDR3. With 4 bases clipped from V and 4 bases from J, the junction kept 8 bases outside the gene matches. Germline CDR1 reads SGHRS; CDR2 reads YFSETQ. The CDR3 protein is CASSMRQGVATEAFF. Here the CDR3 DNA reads TGCGCCAGCAGCATGCGACAGGGGGTGGCCACTGAAGCTTTCTTT.

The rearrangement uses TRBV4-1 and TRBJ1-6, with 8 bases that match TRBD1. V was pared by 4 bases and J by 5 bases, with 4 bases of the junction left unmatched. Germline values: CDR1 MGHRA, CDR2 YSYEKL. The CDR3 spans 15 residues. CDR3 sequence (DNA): TGCGCCAGCAGCCTGCGGGACAGGAATAATTCACCCCTCCACTTT. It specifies CASSLRDRNNSPLHF.

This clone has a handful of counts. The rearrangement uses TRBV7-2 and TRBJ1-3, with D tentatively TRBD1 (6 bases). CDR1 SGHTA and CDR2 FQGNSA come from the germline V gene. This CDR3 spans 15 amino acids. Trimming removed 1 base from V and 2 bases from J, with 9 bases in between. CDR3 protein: CASSLVWTAGNTIYF. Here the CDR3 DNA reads TGTGCCAGCAGCTTAGTTTGGACAGCTGGAAACACCATATATTTT.

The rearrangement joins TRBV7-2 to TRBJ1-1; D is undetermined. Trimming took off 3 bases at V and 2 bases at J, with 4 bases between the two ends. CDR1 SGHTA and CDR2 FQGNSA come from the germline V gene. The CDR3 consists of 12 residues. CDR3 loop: CASSFLNTEAFF. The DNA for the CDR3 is TGTGCCAGCAGCTTCCTAAACACTGAAGCTTTCTTT.

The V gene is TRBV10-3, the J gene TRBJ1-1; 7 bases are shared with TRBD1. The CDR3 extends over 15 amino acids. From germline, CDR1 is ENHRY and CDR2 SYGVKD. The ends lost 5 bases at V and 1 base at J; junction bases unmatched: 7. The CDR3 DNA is TGTGCCATCAGTCAGGGGGGTTCGGGGAACACTGAAGCTTTCTTT. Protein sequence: CAISQGGSGNTEAFF.

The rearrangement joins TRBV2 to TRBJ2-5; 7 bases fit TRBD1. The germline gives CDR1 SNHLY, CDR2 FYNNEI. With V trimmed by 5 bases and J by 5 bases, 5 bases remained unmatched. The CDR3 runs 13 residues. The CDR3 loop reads CASSHRGGETQYF. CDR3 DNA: TGTGCCAGCAGTCACAGGGGTGGGGAGACCCAGTACTTC.

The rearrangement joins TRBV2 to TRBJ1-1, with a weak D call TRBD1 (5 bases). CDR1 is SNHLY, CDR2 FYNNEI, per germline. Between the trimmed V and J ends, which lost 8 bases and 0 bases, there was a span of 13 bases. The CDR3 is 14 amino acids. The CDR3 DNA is TGTGCCAGCTCTACAGGACGGATGAACACTGAAGCTTTCTTT. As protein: CASSTGRMNTEAFF.

CDR3 bases: TGTGCCAGCAGTGAACGTGTTTCCAATCAGCCCCAGCATTTT. Translation: CASSERVSNQPQHF. V gene TRBV6-1 combines with J gene TRBJ1-5; no firm D call. V was cut by 2 bases and J by 3 bases, with 8 bases left in between. There are 14 residues in the CDR3. Germline V gene sequence: CDR1 MNHNS, CDR2 SASEGT.

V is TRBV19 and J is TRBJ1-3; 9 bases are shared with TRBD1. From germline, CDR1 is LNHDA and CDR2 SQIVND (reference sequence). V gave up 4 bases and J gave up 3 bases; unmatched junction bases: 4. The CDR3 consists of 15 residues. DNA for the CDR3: TGTGCCAGTAGTACATGGACAGGGGTTGGAAACACCATATATTTT. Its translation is CASSTWTGVGNTIYF.

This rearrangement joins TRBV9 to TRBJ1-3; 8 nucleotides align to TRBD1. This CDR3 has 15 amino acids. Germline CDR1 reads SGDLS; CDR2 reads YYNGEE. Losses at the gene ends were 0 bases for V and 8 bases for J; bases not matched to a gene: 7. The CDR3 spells CASSVGSGGVDTIYF. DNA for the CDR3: TGTGCCAGCAGCGTAGGGTCAGGGGGCGTAGACACCATATATTTT. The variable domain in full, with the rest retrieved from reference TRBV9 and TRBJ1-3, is DSGVTQTPKHLITATGQRVTLRCSPRSGDLSVYWYQQSLDQGLQFLIQYYNGEERAKGNILERFSAQQFPDLHSELNLSSLELGDSALYFCASSVGSGGVDTIYFGEGSWLTVV.

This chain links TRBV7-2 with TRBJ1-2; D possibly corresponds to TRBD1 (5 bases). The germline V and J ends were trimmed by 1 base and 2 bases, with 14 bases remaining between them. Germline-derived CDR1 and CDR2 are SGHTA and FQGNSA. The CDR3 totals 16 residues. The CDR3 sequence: CASSLGGRAPNYGYTF. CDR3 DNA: TGTGCCAGCAGCTTAGGGGGGAGGGCCCCCAACTATGGCTACACCTTC.

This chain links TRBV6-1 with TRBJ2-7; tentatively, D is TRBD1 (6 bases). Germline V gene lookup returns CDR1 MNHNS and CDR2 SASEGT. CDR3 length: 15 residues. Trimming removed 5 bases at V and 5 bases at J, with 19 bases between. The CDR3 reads CASSSSTGFGDEQYF. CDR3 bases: TGTGCCAGCAGTTCGTCGACAGGTTTCGGGGACGAGCAGTACTTC.

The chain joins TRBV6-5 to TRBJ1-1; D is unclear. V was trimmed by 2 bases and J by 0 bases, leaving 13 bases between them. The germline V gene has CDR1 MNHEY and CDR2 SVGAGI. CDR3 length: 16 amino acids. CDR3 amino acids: CASSYTQASMNTEAFF. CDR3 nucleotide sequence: TGTGCCAGCAGTTACACCCAGGCGTCTATGAACACTGAAGCTTTCTTT.

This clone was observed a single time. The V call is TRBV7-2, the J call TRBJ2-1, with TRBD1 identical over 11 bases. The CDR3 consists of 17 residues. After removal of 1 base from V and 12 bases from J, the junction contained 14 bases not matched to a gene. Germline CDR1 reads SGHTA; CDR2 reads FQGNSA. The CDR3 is CASSLGVRDRGRGTQFF. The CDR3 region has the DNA TGTGCCAGCAGCTTAGGAGTCCGGGACAGGGGGAGAGGTACGCAGTTCTTC.

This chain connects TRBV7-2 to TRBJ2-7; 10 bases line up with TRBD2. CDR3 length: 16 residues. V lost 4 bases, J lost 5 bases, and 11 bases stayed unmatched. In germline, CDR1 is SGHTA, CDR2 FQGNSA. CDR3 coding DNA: TGTGCCAGCAGCTCCTGGACTAGCGGCCCCTCGAACGAGCAGTACTTC. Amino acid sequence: CASSSWTSGPSNEQYF.

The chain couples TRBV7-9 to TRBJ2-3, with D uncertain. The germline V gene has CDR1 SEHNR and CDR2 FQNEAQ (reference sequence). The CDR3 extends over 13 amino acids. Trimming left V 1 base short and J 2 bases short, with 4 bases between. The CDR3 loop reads CASSLGVTDTQYF. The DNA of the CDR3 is TGTGCCAGCAGCTTAGGCGTCACAGATACGCAGTATTTT. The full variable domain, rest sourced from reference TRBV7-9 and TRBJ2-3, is DTGVSQNPRHKITKRGQNVTFRCDPISEHNRLYWYRQTLGQGPEFLTYFQNEAQLEKSRLLSDRFSAERPKGSFSTLEIQRTEQGDSAMYLCASSLGVTDTQYFGPGTRLTVL.

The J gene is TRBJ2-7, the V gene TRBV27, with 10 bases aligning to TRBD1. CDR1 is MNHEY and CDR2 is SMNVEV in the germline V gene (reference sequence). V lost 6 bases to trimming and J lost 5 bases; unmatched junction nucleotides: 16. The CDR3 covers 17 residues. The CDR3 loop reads CASSQPAPGQGSHEQYF. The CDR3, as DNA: TGTGCCAGCAGCCAGCCCGCCCCGGGACAGGGGTCCCACGAGCAGTACTTC.

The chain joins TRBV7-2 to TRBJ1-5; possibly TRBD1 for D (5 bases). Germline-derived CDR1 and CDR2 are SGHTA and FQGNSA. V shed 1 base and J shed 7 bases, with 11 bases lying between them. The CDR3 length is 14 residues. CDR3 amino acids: CASSLDRITQPQHF. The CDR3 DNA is TGTGCCAGCAGCTTAGACAGGATTACACAGCCCCAGCATTTT.

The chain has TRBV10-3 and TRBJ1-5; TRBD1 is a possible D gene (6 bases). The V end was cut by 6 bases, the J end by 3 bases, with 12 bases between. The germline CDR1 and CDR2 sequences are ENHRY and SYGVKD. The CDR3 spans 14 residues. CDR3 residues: CAISSDSHNQPQHF. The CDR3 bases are TGTGCCATCAGCTCGGACAGCCACAATCAGCCCCAGCATTTT.

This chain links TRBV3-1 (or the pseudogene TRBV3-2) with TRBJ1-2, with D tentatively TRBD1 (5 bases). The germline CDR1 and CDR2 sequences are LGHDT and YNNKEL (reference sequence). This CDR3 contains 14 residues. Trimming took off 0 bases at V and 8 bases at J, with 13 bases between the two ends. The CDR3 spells CASSQDGTPWGYTF. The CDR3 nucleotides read TGTGCCAGCAGCCAAGATGGGACTCCCTGGGGCTACACCTTC.

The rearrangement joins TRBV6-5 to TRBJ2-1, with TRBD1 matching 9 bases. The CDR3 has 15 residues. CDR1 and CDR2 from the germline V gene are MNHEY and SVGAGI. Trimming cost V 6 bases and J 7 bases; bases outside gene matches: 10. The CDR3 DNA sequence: TGTGCCAGCAGGAACACAGGGGGCGTCTGGAATGAGCAGTTCTTC. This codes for CASRNTGGVWNEQFF.

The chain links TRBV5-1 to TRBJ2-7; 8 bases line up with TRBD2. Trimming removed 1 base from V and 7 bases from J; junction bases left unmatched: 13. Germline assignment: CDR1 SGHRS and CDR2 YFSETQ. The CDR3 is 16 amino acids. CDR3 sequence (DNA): TGCGCCAGCAGCTTGCCGGGGGGGACGCCGGGCTGGGAGCAGTACTTC. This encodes CASSLPGGTPGWEQYF.